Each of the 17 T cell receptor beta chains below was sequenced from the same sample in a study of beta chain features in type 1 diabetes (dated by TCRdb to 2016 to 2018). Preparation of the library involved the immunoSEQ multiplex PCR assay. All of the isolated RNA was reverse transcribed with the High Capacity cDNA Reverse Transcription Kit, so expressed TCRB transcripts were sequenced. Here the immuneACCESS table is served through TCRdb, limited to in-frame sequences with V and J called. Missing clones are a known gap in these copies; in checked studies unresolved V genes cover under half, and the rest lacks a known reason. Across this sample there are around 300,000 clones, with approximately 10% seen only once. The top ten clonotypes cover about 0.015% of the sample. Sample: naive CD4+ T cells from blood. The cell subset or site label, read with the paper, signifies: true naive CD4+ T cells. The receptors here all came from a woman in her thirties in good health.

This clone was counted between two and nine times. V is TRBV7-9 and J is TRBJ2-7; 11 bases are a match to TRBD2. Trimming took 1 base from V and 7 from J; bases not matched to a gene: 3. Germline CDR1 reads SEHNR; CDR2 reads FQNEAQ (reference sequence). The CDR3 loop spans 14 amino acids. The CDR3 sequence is CASSLGLAGGEQYF. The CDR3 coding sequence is TGTGCCAGCAGCTTAGGGCTAGCGGGAGGTGAGCAGTACTTC.

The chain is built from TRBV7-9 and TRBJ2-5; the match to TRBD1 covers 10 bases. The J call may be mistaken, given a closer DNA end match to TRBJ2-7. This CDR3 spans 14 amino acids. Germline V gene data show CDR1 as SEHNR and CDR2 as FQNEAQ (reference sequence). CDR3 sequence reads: CASSRDRGDYEQYF. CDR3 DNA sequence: TGTGCCAGCAGCCGGGACAGGGGAGATTACGAGCAGTACTTC.

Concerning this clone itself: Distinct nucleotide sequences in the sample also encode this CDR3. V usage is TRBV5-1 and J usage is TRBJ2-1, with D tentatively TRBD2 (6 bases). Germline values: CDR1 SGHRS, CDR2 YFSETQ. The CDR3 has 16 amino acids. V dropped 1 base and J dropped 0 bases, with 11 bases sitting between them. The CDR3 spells CASSLSAGSSYNEQFF. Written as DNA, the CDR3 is TGCGCCAGCAGCTTGTCGGCGGGAAGCTCCTACAATGAGCAGTTCTTC.

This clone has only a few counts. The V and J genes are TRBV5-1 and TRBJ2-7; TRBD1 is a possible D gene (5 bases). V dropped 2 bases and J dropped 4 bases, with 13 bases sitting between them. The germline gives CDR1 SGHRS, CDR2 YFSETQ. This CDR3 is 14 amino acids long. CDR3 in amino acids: CASSLDSAAYEQYF. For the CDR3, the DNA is TGCGCCAGCAGCTTAGACAGCGCGGCGTACGAGCAGTACTTC.

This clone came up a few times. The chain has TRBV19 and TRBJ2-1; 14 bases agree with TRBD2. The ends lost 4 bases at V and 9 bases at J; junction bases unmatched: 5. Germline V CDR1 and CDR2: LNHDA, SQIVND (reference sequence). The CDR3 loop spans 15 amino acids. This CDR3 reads CASSTGTSGSIEQFF. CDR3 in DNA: TGTGCCAGTAGTACCGGGACTAGCGGGAGTATTGAGCAGTTCTTC.

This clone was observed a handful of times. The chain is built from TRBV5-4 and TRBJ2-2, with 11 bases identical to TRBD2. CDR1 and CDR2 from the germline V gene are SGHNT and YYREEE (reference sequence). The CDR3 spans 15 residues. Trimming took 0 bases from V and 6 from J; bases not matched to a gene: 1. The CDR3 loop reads CASSLGSGRAGELFF. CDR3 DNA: TGTGCCAGCAGCTTGGGTAGCGGGAGGGCCGGGGAGCTGTTTTTT.

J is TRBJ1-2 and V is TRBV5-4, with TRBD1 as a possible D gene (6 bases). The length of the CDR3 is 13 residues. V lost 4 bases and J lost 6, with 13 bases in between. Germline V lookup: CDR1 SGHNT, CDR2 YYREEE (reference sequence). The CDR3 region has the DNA TGTGCCAGCAGCGTACAGGGAGTCGATGGCTACACCTTC. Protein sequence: CASSVQGVDGYTF. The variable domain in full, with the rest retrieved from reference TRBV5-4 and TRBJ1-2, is ETGVTQSPTHLIKTRGQQVTLRCSSQSGHNTVSWYQQALGQGPQFIFQYYREEENGRGNFPPRFSGLQFPNYSSELNVNALELDDSALYLCASSVQGVDGYTFGSGTRLTVV.

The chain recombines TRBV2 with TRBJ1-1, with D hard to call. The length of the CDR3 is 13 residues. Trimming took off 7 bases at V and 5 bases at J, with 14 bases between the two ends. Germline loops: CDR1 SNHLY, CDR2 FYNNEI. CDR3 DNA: TGTGCCAGCAACCCGACTCCGGGGACTGAAGCTTTCTTT. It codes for CASNPTPGTEAFF.

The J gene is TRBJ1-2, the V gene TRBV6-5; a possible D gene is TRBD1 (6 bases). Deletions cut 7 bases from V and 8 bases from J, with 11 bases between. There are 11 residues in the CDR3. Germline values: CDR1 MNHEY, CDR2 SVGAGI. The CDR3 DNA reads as TGTGCCAGCACGAGGGGGAAGGGCTACACCTTC. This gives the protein CASTRGKGYTF.

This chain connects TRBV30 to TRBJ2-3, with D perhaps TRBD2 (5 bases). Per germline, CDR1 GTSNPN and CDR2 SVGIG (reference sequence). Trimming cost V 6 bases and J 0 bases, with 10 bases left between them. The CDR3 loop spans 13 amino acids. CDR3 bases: TGTGCCTGCCGGACTGCTAGCACAGATACGCAGTATTTT. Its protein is CACRTASTDTQYF.

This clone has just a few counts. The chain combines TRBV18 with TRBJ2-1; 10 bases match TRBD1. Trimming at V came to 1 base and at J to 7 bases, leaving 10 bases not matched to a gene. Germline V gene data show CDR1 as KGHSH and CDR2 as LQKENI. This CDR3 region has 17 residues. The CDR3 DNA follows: TGTGCCAGCTCACCACAACGGGCCGGGACAGGGGTAAATGAGCAGTTCTTC. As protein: CASSPQRAGTGVNEQFF. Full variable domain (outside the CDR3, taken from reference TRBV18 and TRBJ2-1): NAGVMQNPRHLVRRRGQEARLRCSPMKGHSHVYWYRQLPEEGLKFMVYLQKENIIDESGMPKERFSAEFPKEGPSILRIQQVVRGDSAAYFCASSPQRAGTGVNEQFFGPGTRLTVL.

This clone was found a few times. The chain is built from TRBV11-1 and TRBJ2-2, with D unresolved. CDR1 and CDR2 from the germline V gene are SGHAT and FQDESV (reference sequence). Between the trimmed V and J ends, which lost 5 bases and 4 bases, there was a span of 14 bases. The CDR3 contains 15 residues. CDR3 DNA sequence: TGTGCCAGCAGCGCGAAATTACTATCCACCGGGGAGCTGTTTTTT. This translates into CASSAKLLSTGELFF.

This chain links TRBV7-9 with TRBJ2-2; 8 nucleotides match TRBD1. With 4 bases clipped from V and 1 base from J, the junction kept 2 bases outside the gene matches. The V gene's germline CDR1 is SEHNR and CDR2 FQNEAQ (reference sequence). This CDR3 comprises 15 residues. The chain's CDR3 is CASSYGTGNTGELFF. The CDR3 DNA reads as TGTGCCAGCAGCTACGGGACAGGGAACACCGGGGAGCTGTTTTTT.

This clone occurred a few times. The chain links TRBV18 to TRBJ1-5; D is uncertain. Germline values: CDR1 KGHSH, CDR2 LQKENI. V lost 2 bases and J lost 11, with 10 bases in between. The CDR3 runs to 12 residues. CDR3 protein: CASSPGGSTQHF. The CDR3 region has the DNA TGTGCCAGCTCACCAGGCGGGAGTACCCAGCATTTT.

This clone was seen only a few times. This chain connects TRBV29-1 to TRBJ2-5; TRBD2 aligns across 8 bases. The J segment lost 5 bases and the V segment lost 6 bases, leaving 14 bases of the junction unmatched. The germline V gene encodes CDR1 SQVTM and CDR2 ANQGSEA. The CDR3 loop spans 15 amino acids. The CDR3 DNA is TGCAGCGTAGGACTAGCCCGCGCGGTTGGGGAGACCCAGTACTTC. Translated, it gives CSVGLARAVGETQYF.

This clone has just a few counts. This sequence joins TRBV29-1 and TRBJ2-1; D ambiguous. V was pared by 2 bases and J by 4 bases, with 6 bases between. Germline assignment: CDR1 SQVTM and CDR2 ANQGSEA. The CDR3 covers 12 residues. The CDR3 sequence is CSVEPVYNEQFF. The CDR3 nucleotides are TGCAGCGTTGAACCCGTTTACAATGAGCAGTTCTTC.

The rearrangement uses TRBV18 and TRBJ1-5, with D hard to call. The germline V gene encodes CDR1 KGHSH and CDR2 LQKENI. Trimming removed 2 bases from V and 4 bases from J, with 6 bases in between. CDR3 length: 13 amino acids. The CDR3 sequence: CASSPVPNQPQHF. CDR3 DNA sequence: TGTGCCAGCTCACCAGTCCCTAATCAGCCCCAGCATTTT.